Listed below are T cell receptor beta chains from one sample, sequenced in a study of T cells after yellow fever vaccination. TCRdb re-called the 5' RACE reads through MiXCR, storing one row per CDR3 protein. The sample contains roughly 500,000 distinct CDR3 sequences, around 21% of which appear only once. Sequences were derived from PBMCs, sampled 15 days after the yellow fever booster vaccination. The receptors come from a man younger than 45 who received the YFV17D yellow fever vaccine. CDR3s leave out the opening cysteine and the closing phenylalanine or tryptophan. Fields, in order: CDR3 protein, V gene.

cdr3_aa: ASSFGQSEQY
v_call: TRBV7-2

cdr3_aa: ARKTGGSDTQY
v_call: TRBV4-2

cdr3_aa: ATSRGWDQAGNTQY
v_call: TRBV15

cdr3_aa: ASSQDYDGTGELF
v_call: TRBV4-3

cdr3_aa: STDRPGSYEQY
v_call: TRBV20-1

cdr3_aa: SAPESERGRGYEQY
v_call: TRBV20-1

cdr3_aa: SARAPSGLGIMDTQY
v_call: TRBV20-1

cdr3_aa: SAGWLDTQY
v_call: TRBV20-1

cdr3_aa: ASSWGDRSNEQF
v_call: TRBV7-8

cdr3_aa: ASSHPGEKLF
v_call: TRBV4-3

cdr3_aa: ATSETGNSPLH
v_call: TRBV24-1

cdr3_aa: ASRPILAAPTDTQY
v_call: TRBV6-1

cdr3_aa: SVGTGYGYT
v_call: TRBV29-1

cdr3_aa: SARVSGQPYQETQY
v_call: TRBV20-1

cdr3_aa: ASSLEAGGGGETQY
v_call: TRBV7-2

cdr3_aa: SARDWRDSYNEQF
v_call: TRBV20-1

cdr3_aa: SVEIPGTHYEQY
v_call: TRBV29-1

cdr3_aa: SARSGKNTEAF
v_call: TRBV20-1

cdr3_aa: ASSFPGGSTEAF
v_call: TRBV7-2

cdr3_aa: ASSVNRGEETQY
v_call: TRBV5-1

cdr3_aa: ASSAGTGGLEQY
v_call: TRBV7-9

cdr3_aa: AITASGSIGNEQF
v_call: TRBV10-3

cdr3_aa: ASSIGGNPYNEQF
v_call: TRBV19

cdr3_aa: ASGGGASYEQY
v_call: TRBV6-1

cdr3_aa: ASSPGGLAFQETQY
v_call: TRBV7-7

cdr3_aa: ASSAHNPGQSSGKQF
v_call: TRBV9

cdr3_aa: ASTEGRQETQY
v_call: TRBV5-1

cdr3_aa: SARGDLAEDYNEQF
v_call: TRBV20-1

cdr3_aa: SAREKTGYNEQF
v_call: TRBV20-1

cdr3_aa: ASSSGQGRYEQY
v_call: TRBV7-2

cdr3_aa: ASSRDSFYGYT
v_call: TRBV7-2

cdr3_aa: ASSPRGGRTGELF
v_call: TRBV7-3

cdr3_aa: ASSPVERGISYNEQF
v_call: TRBV5-6

cdr3_aa: STPDSRGNEQY
v_call: TRBV20-1

cdr3_aa: ASSQTRTPDNEQF
v_call: TRBV21-1

cdr3_aa: ASSAAPTSGRLETQY
v_call: TRBV9

cdr3_aa: SARGDRGRTYEQY
v_call: TRBV20-1

cdr3_aa: ASSYTSGDYT
v_call: TRBV6-5

cdr3_aa: ASSFYPGLLRIETQY
v_call: TRBV7-2

cdr3_aa: ASSEFRGNNEQF
v_call: TRBV2

cdr3_aa: ASSQLDEQY
v_call: TRBV5-1

cdr3_aa: ASTPLGRGYEQY
v_call: TRBV6-1

cdr3_aa: SVGEVRPRNKETQY
v_call: TRBV29-1

cdr3_aa: SARRGQLFTDTQY
v_call: TRBV20-1

cdr3_aa: ASSVAPDRGRRETQY
v_call: TRBV9

cdr3_aa: ASREDYGTDTQY
v_call: TRBV2

cdr3_aa: ASSPGTSGNSGANVLT
v_call: TRBV12-3/TRBV12-4

cdr3_aa: ASSFPGASTDTQY
v_call: TRBV5-1

cdr3_aa: SARQGIYEQY
v_call: TRBV20-1

cdr3_aa: ASSQDYSGRPYEQY
v_call: TRBV4-3

cdr3_aa: ASTRGPYNEQF
v_call: TRBV5-4

cdr3_aa: ASSTHRRDPGTGPIYEQY
v_call: TRBV7-6

cdr3_aa: SVRLAGTNYEQY
v_call: TRBV20-1